The clone carrying this T cell receptor beta chain showed up just once. Libraries were prepared by immunoSEQ multiplex PCR; TCRdb keeps only in-frame clonotypes and omits some of them. The table includes about 2,500,000 clones, around 94% detected once. The sample belongs to a study of shared clonotypes between healthy human individuals. With 3 bases removed from V and 1 base from J, the gap between germline ends came to 16 bases. The CDR3 length is 17 residues. From germline, CDR1 is LNHDA and CDR2 SQIVND (reference sequence). The chain joins TRBV19 to TRBJ1-5; possibly TRBD1 for D (6 bases). Sequenced input: naive CD4+ T cells sorted from blood. Subset: CD45RA+ positively selected. The TCR originated in a man aged 18 to 29 in good health. The CDR3 loop reads CASSITGSGQSNQPQHF. The DNA of the CDR3 is TGTGCCAGTAGTATTACCGGAAGCGGACAGAGCAATCAGCCCCAGCATTTT.